The 15 T cell receptor beta chains in this list originate from one sample, sequenced in a study of technical replicates of blood from several donors. Generated by immunoSEQ multiplex PCR, the TCRdb table keeps only in-frame clones and is missing some. This table holds more than 65,000 clones, under 96% found once. The sample taken for sequencing was T cells isolated from PBMCs. All receptors come from a human donor in good health.

V is TRBV28 and J is TRBJ2-1; weak D call: TRBD2 (5 bases). Germline V gene data show CDR1 as MDHEN and CDR2 as SYDVKM. This CDR3 spans 15 amino acids. The ends were cut back, 8 bases at V and 6 bases at J, with 20 bases in the middle. CDR3 amino acids: CASRRGTTRGNEQFF. For the CDR3, the DNA is TGTGCCAGCCGAAGAGGCACTACTAGAGGCAATGAGCAGTTCTTC.

The genes are TRBV25-1 and TRBJ2-7, with D perhaps matching TRBD2 (5 bases). The germline V gene encodes CDR1 MGHDK and CDR2 SYGVNS. Trimming left V 6 bases short and J 2 bases short, with 11 bases between. CDR3 length: 13 residues. The CDR3: CASREDQTYEQYF. Here the CDR3 DNA reads TGTGCCAGCAGGGAGGACCAAACCTACGAGCAGTACTTC.

V usage is TRBV10-1 and J usage is TRBJ1-3; D is perhaps TRBD1 (6 bases). The CDR3 runs 20 residues. Trimming took off 0 bases at V and 4 bases at J, with 25 bases between the two ends. The germline CDR1 and CDR2 sequences are WNHNN and SYGVQD (reference sequence). The CDR3 loop is CASSESGTGMEETQGNTIYF. CDR3 DNA: TGCGCCAGCAGTGAGTCCGGCACAGGGATGGAGGAAACACAAGGAAACACCATATATTTT.

The rearrangement links TRBV13 to TRBJ2-7; D unresolved. Germline assignment: CDR1 PRHDT and CDR2 FYEKMQ (reference sequence). This CDR3 is built from 11 residues. V lost 5 bases, J lost 4 bases, and 6 bases lay in between. DNA for the CDR3: TGTGCCAGCAGCCTATCTTACGAGCAGTACTTC. It codes for CASSLSYEQYF.

The chain uses TRBV10-3 and TRBJ2-1; D is undetermined. The CDR3 consists of 13 residues. The V gene lost 9 bases and the J gene lost 0 bases, with 9 bases spanning the gap. The germline gives CDR1 ENHRY, CDR2 SYGVKD. This chain's CDR3 is CAIRLSSYNEQFF. The CDR3 coding sequence is TGTGCCATTAGACTCTCCTCCTACAATGAGCAGTTCTTC.

The V and J genes are TRBV7-9 and TRBJ2-2; 11 positions agree with TRBD1. This CDR3 is 12 amino acids long. With 5 bases clipped from V and 12 bases from J, the junction kept 2 bases outside the gene matches. Per the germline V gene, CDR1 is SEHNR and CDR2 is FQNEAQ (reference sequence). As DNA, the CDR3 is TGTGCCAGCAGCCTGGACAGGGGGCAGCTGTTTTTT. It codes for CASSLDRGQLFF.

This chain joins TRBV27 and TRBJ2-5; 7 positions agree with TRBD2. In germline, CDR1 is MNHEY, CDR2 SMNVEV (reference sequence). V was clipped by 7 bases and J by 0 bases; unmatched bases: 5. The CDR3 is 14 residues long. The CDR3 sequence: CASTLGTNQETQYF. CDR3 nucleotide sequence: TGTGCCAGCACCTTGGGGACTAACCAAGAGACCCAGTACTTC.

This clone was observed once. V and J are TRBV9 and TRBJ1-3; D is possibly TRBD1 (6 bases). V shed 0 bases and J shed 3 bases, with 10 bases lying between them. In germline, CDR1 is SGDLS, CDR2 YYNGEE. This CDR3 is 15 amino acids long. The CDR3 DNA follows: TGTGCCAGCAGCGTAGAAGGGACAAATGGAAACACCATATATTTT. Protein: CASSVEGTNGNTIYF.

J is TRBJ2-5 and V is TRBV11-2; TRBD1 agrees at 7 bases. This CDR3 is 16 amino acids long. Germline CDR1 and CDR2: SGHAT and FQNNGV. Trimming at V came to 5 bases and at J to 2 bases, leaving 11 bases not matched to a gene. CDR3 amino acids: CASSNRDSQPQETQYF. The CDR3 DNA follows: TGTGCCAGCAGCAACCGGGACAGTCAGCCTCAAGAGACCCAGTACTTC.

This chain uses TRBV27 with TRBJ1-4; TRBD1 matches at 9 bases. This CDR3 has 14 amino acids. Germline V lookup: CDR1 MNHEY, CDR2 SMNVEV (reference sequence). V shed 2 bases, J shed 7 bases, and the junction held 2 bases outside the gene matches. The CDR3, as DNA: TGTGCCAGCAGTTTAGGGACAGGGATTGAAAAACTGTTTTTT. Protein: CASSLGTGIEKLFF.

The V call is TRBV16, the J call TRBJ2-7, with a weak D call TRBD1 (6 bases). The V and J ends lost 2 bases and 0 bases respectively, with 8 bases between them. The CDR3 totals 14 residues. The V gene's germline CDR1 is KGHSY and CDR2 FQNENV. CDR3 in amino acids: CASSQRQASYEQYF. CDR3 nucleotide sequence: TGTGCCAGCAGCCAAAGACAGGCCTCCTACGAGCAGTACTTC.

V is TRBV6-4 and J is TRBJ1-1, with 7 bases fitting TRBD1. This CDR3 has 13 residues. CDR1 and CDR2 from the germline V gene are MRHNA and SNTAGT. J lost 5 bases, V lost 5 bases, and 5 bases had no gene match. The CDR3 DNA is TGTGCCAGCAGTAAAACAGGGGAGACTGAAGCTTTCTTT. This translates into CASSKTGETEAFF.

The chain carries TRBV18 and TRBJ2-7; possibly TRBD2 for D (5 bases). Germline values: CDR1 KGHSH, CDR2 LQKENI. V was clipped by 3 bases and J by 0 bases, with 12 bases between them. The CDR3 has 15 residues. The CDR3, as DNA: TGTGCCAGCTCACCTGTGCGGGCGGACTCCTACGAGCAGTACTTC. This gives the protein CASSPVRADSYEQYF.

The genes are TRBV9 and TRBJ2-3; D is perhaps TRBD2 (6 bases). The CDR3 loop spans 15 amino acids. V was clipped by 4 bases and J by 3 bases, with 15 bases between them. Germline CDR1 SGDLS, CDR2 YYNGEE. For the CDR3, the DNA is TGTGCCAGCAGCCTAGATGGGGGAGGTACAGATACGCAGTATTTT. It yields the protein CASSLDGGGTDTQYF.

This chain uses TRBV5-1 with TRBJ1-2; D unclear. CDR3 size: 14 residues. V lost 2 bases to trimming and J lost 6 bases, with 14 bases between them. Per the germline V gene, CDR1 is SGHRS and CDR2 is YFSETQ. The CDR3 here is CASSFLPDNNGYTF. The CDR3 bases are TGCGCCAGCAGCTTCCTCCCAGATAATAATGGCTACACCTTC.